The TCR beta chain under discussion was sequenced for a study of early T cells in non-severe SARS-CoV-2 infection. There are many counts of this clonotype. The germline CDR1 and CDR2 sequences are KGHSH and LQKENI. Deletions cut 4 bases from V and 8 bases from J, with 11 bases between. The CDR3 covers 12 residues. TCRdb used MiXCR to reprocess the 5' RACE reads, holding one entry per CDR3 protein. The sample consists of over 95,000 distinct CDR3 sequences, approximately 15% of them appearing once. This receptor was taken from an adult who was a healthcare worker with PCR-confirmed SARS-CoV-2 infection or an uninfected control (not recorded which). The specimen sequenced was whole blood. The chain carries TRBV18 and TRBJ1-1, with D possibly matching TRBD1 (5 bases). The CDR3, as DNA: TGTGCCAGCTCACAACGGGACCTGGAAGCTTTCTTT. It translates to CASSQRDLEAFF.